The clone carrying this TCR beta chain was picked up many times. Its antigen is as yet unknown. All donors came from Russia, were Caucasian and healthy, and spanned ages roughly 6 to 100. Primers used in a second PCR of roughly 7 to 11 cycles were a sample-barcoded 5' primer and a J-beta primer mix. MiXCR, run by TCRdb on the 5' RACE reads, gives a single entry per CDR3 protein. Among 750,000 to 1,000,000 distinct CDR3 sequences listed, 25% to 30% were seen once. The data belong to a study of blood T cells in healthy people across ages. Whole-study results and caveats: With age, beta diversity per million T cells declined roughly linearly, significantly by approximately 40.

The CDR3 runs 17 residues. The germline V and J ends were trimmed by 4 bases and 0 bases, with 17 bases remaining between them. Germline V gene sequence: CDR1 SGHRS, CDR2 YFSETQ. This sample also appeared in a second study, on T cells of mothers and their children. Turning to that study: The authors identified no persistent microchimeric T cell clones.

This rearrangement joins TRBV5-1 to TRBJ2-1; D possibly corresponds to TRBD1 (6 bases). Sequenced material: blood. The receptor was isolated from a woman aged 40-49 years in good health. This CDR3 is CASSPRGQLSSYNEQFF. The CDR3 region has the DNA TGCGCCAGCAGCCCCCGCGGACAGTTAAGCTCCTACAATGAGCAGTTCTTC.